These 17 T cell receptor beta chains share one sample of origin, sequenced in a study of T cells in women clearing cervical HPV infection. Assay used: immunoSEQ multiplex PCR; TCRdb lists only in-frame clones, some missing. The sample data list tens of thousands of clones. The sample comprised blood buffy coat. Receptor source: a woman aged 18 to 75 with a cervical HPV16 infection that either progressed to CIN3+ or cleared (not recorded which).

A remark on this clone: From the germline J gene comes the end of the CDR3, since the read stops 3 residues before it. This chain joins TRBV5-4 and TRBJ2-7; TRBD2 matches at 8 bases. J gave up 2 bases and V 3 bases, and 4 bases lay outside the gene matches. Per germline, CDR1 SGHNT and CDR2 YYREEE (reference sequence). CDR3 length: 14 amino acids. Partial CDR3 DNA: TGTGCCAGCAGCTCTCGACTAGCGCCCTACGAG. Translating gives CASSSRLAPYE. The full CDR3 sequence reads CASSSRLAPYEQYF.

Concerning this clone itself: The read finishes 3 residues shy of the CDR3 end, and the germline J gene is used to complete it. The V gene is TRBV7-3, the J gene TRBJ2-3, with 11 bases matching TRBD2. There are 17 residues in the CDR3. Germline V gene data show CDR1 as SGHTA and CDR2 as FQGTGA. J was trimmed by 0 bases and V by 5 bases; bases with no gene match: 7. The CDR3 here is CASSPSRTSGSTDTQYF. The DNA read from the CDR3 is TGTGCCAGCAGCCCTTCCAGGACTAGCGGGAGCACAGATACG. Full variable domain (remainder filled in from reference TRBV7-3 and TRBJ2-3): GAGVSQTPSNKVTEKGKYVELRCDPISGHTALYWYRQSLGQGPEFLIYFQGTGAADDSGLPNDRFFAVRPEGSVSTLKIQRTERGDSAVYLCASSPSRTSGSTDTQYFGPGTRLTVL.

Of note for this clone: The CDR3 is cut off 3 residues early in the read; its end comes from the germline J gene. This chain connects TRBV2 to TRBJ1-4; D is uncertain. CDR3 length equals 11 residues. CDR1 is SNHLY and CDR2 is FYNNEI in the germline V gene. V lost 9 bases and J 8 bases, leaving 10 bases between the germline ends. CDR3 DNA, as far as it was read: TGTGCCAGGCGGGAGCCCGAAAAA. Its translation: CARREPEK. The CDR3, in full, reads CARREPEKLFF.

Of note for this clone: Read data end 3 residues before the CDR3 end; the end is taken from the germline J gene. The J gene is TRBJ2-7, the V gene TRBV5-1, with 8 bases matching TRBD2. The CDR3 consists of 15 residues. After removal of 4 bases from V and 3 bases from J, the junction contained 9 bases not matched to a gene. Per germline, CDR1 SGHRS and CDR2 YFSETQ. CDR3: CASSDTGLGIYEQYF. The sequenced part of the CDR3 DNA is TGCGCCAGCAGCGATACGGGACTAGGAATCTACGAG. Using reference TRBV5-1 and TRBJ2-7 for the parts outside the CDR3, the full variable domain is KAGVTQTPRYLIKTRGQQVTLSCSPISGHRSVSWYQQTPGQGLQFLFEYFSETQRNKGNFPGRFSGRQFSNSRSEMNVSTLELGDSALYLCASSDTGLGIYEQYFGPGTRLTVT.

As for this clone: Read data end 3 residues before the CDR3 end; the end is taken from the germline J gene. The rearrangement uses TRBV11-3 and TRBJ2-5; TRBD1 might be the D (6 bases). The CDR3 is 13 residues long. Germline values: CDR1 SGHNT, CDR2 YENEEA. Trimming took 5 bases from V and 0 from J, leaving 7 bases between them. The CDR3 sequence is CASSRTDQETQYF. Incomplete CDR3 DNA: TGTGCCAGCAGCCGGACAGACCAAGAGACC.

Details on this clone: From the germline J gene comes the end of the CDR3, since the read stops 3 residues before it. This sequence joins TRBV2 and TRBJ2-1; 13 nucleotides agree with TRBD2. The V segment lost 8 bases and the J segment 9 bases; nucleotides outside the gene matches: 7. Germline V gene sequence: CDR1 SNHLY, CDR2 FYNNEI. The CDR3 contains 14 residues. Partial CDR3 DNA: TGTGCCAGCGGAGCCGGGACTAGCGGGGCTGAG. Translating gives CASGAGTSGAE. The entire CDR3 protein reads CASGAGTSGAEQFF.

Notes on this clone: The sequenced fragment ends 3 residues before the CDR3 boundary, so the rest is inferred from the germline J gene. V gene TRBV7-9 combines with J gene TRBJ2-7; weak D call: TRBD2 (6 bases). There are 13 residues in the CDR3. Trimming removed 8 bases from V and 0 bases from J, with 11 bases in between. The germline V gene encodes CDR1 SEHNR and CDR2 FQNEAQ (reference sequence). CDR3 DNA, as far as it was read: TGTGCCAGCTGCGGGACTTCCTCCTACGAG. Translating gives CASCGTSSYE. The CDR3 in full is CASCGTSSYEQYF.

To note about this clone: The sequence runs out 3 residues before the end of the CDR3; the remainder is reconstructed from the germline J gene. The gene calls are TRBV19 and TRBJ2-5; 8 bases are a match to TRBD2. The CDR3 consists of 12 residues. CDR1 and CDR2 (germline): LNHDA, SQIVND (reference sequence). Germline trimming cut 9 bases from V and 7 bases from J; bases unmatched to any gene: 7. The CDR3 sequence is CARGLGLGTQYF. The CDR3 DNA, read in part, is TGTGCCAGGGGACTAGGCTTGGGGACC.

Points on this clone: The read ends 3 residues early relative to the CDR3; the germline J gene fills the gap. This sequence joins TRBV5-6 and TRBJ1-5; no firm D call. Germline V gene sequence: CDR1 SGHDT, CDR2 YYEEEE. The CDR3 extends over 13 amino acids. The V gene lost 1 base and the J gene lost 5 bases, with 7 bases spanning the gap. The CDR3 bases that were read are TGTGCCAGCAGCTTGCGGGGTCATCAGCCC. Its translation is CASSLRGHQP. The full CDR3 protein is CASSLRGHQPQHF.

Points on this clone: The read terminates 3 residues before the CDR3 end, so the remaining end is supplied by the germline J gene. The chain has TRBV7-9 and TRBJ2-3, with 7 bases matching TRBD1. Germline CDR1 and CDR2: SEHNR and FQNEAQ (reference sequence). CDR3 length equals 15 residues. V shed 5 bases, J shed 2 bases, and the junction held 7 bases outside the gene matches. The CDR3 loop reads CASSPGTAYTDTQYF. The CDR3 DNA, read in part, is TGTGCCAGCAGCCCGGGGACAGCCTACACAGATACG.

With respect to this clone: Other DNA variants within this sample encode the same CDR3. CDR3 bases read: TGTGCCAGCAGTCTGGACTTCACAGATACG. Encoded protein: CASSLDFTDT. The entire CDR3 is CASSLDFTDTQYF. The chain is built from TRBV6-4 and TRBJ2-3; D possibly corresponds to TRBD2 (5 bases). The CDR3 end lies 3 residues beyond the end of the read and is filled in from the germline J gene. Germline V gives CDR1 MRHNA, CDR2 SNTAGT. Trimming removed 5 bases at V and 2 bases at J, with 8 bases between. This CDR3 is built from 13 residues.

As for this clone: The DNA ends 3 residues before the CDR3 does, and the rest of the CDR3 is filled in from the germline J gene. The V call is TRBV20-1, the J call TRBJ2-5; 7 bases align to TRBD2. Germline loops: CDR1 DFQATT, CDR2 SNEGSKA (reference sequence). The CDR3 totals 13 residues. V trimming: 3 bases; J trimming: 4 bases; junction bases outside the gene matches: 5. CDR3 DNA (partial): TGCAGTGCTAGTGGGGGGGGGTCAGAGACC. It translates to CSASGGGSET. The entire CDR3 reads CSASGGGSETQYF.

Of note for this clone: The DNA ends 3 residues before the CDR3 does, and the rest of the CDR3 is filled in from the germline J gene. The chain carries TRBV2 and TRBJ1-2; 8 positions agree with TRBD1. From germline, CDR1 is SNHLY and CDR2 FYNNEI. CDR3 length equals 14 residues. CDR3 loop: CASSRTGSVGGYTF. Partial CDR3 DNA: TGTGCCAGCAGCCGGACAGGGTCTGTAGGGGGC.

Worth noting for this clone: The read ends 3 residues shy of where the CDR3 ends; the end is completed using the germline J gene. The V and J genes are TRBV5-6 and TRBJ1-2, with 7 bases identical to TRBD1. CDR1 is SGHDT and CDR2 is YYEEEE in the germline V gene. This CDR3 contains 15 residues. After removal of 3 bases from V and 5 bases from J, the junction contained 10 bases not matched to a gene. The sequenced CDR3 bases are TGTGCCAGCAGCTGGACAGGTCTGGGGGAATATGGC. Its protein product is CASSWTGLGEYG. The complete CDR3 reads CASSWTGLGEYGYTF.

About this clone: The read halts 3 residues ahead of the CDR3 end, with the missing end drawn from the germline J gene. The chain uses TRBV20-1 and TRBJ2-7; no firm D call. The V end was cut by 3 bases, the J end by 0 bases, with 6 bases between. Germline CDR1 and CDR2: DFQATT and SNEGSKA (reference sequence). The CDR3 is 12 amino acids. CDR3 in amino acids: CSARAASYEQYF. Incomplete CDR3 DNA: TGCAGTGCTAGGGCCGCCTCCTACGAG.

In the case of this clone: The read ends 3 residues early relative to the CDR3; the germline J gene fills the gap. The V call is TRBV30, the J call TRBJ2-4, with D perhaps TRBD1 (5 bases). Germline loops: CDR1 GTSNPN, CDR2 SVGIG (reference sequence). The CDR3 totals 12 residues. V gave up 0 bases and J gave up 7 bases, with 7 bases separating them. Incomplete CDR3 DNA: TGTGCCTGGAGTGTAAAGGGGAACATT. Protein: CAWSVKGNI. The whole CDR3 is CAWSVKGNIQYF.

A note on this clone: The missing CDR3 end, 3 residues past where the read stops, is filled in from the germline J gene. Different DNA sequences within this sample yield the same CDR3. The rearrangement links TRBV6-1 to TRBJ1-2, with D maybe TRBD1 (5 bases). Germline lookup yields CDR1 MNHNS and CDR2 SASEGT. Trimming took 2 bases from V and 3 from J, leaving 10 bases between them. This CDR3 has 14 amino acids. CDR3 DNA, as far as it was read: TGTGCCAGCAGTGAAACGCAGGGTGACTATGGC. Amino acid sequence: CASSETQGDYG. The complete CDR3 sequence is CASSETQGDYGYTF.